Listed here are 21 T cell receptor beta chains from one sample, sequenced in a study of blood T cell repertoires in COVID-19. TCRdb keeps only in-frame clones here, not all; method: immunoSEQ multiplex PCR. The sample gives about 380,000 clones, about 89% of which show up once; approximately 1.2% is in the top ten. Sequencing was done on a sample of PBMCs or T cells enriched from blood (not recorded which). Source of these receptors: a man aged 30 to 45 who had recovered from COVID-19.

The V gene is TRBV18, the J gene TRBJ2-2; D perhaps matches TRBD1 (6 bases). Trimming shortened V by 4 bases and J by 5 bases, and 8 bases separated the two germline ends. Germline V lookup: CDR1 KGHSH, CDR2 LQKENI. This CDR3 contains 13 residues. Here the CDR3 reads CASSRQATGELFF. CDR3 DNA: TGTGCCAGCTCACGACAGGCTACCGGGGAGCTGTTTTTT.

The V and J genes are TRBV11-2 and TRBJ1-5; the match to TRBD1 covers 10 bases. The germline V gene has CDR1 SGHAT and CDR2 FQNNGV. The CDR3 has 13 amino acids. The junction had 6 bases not matched to a gene; V was cut back by 5 bases and J by 11 bases. The CDR3 bases are TGTGCCAGCAGCACCGACGGACAGGGGGCCCAGCATTTT. Translating it yields CASSTDGQGAQHF.

CDR3 sequence: CASSNPRLAGEQETQYF. The CDR3 DNA sequence: TGTGCCAGCAGTAATCCGCGACTAGCGGGGGAGCAAGAGACCCAGTACTTC. V usage is TRBV6-2 or TRBV6-3 and J usage is TRBJ2-5; 12 bases line up with TRBD2. With V trimmed by 5 bases and J by 2 bases, 9 bases remained unmatched. Germline V CDR1 and CDR2: MNHEY, SVGEGT. The CDR3 is 17 amino acids.

The genes are TRBV10-3 and TRBJ2-1; 7 nucleotides line up with TRBD1. Per the germline V gene, CDR1 is ENHRY and CDR2 is SYGVKD. This CDR3 contains 16 residues. The V gene end was trimmed by 4 bases and the J gene end by 4 bases; junction bases not matched to a gene: 10. CDR3 nucleotide sequence: TGTGCCATCAGTGGATCGATGGGACAGATTTACAATGAGCAGTTCTTC. Translated, it gives CAISGSMGQIYNEQFF.

This rearrangement joins TRBV19 to TRBJ1-5; D might be TRBD1 (5 bases). CDR1 LNHDA and CDR2 SQIVND come from the germline V gene (reference sequence). V was cut by 3 bases and J by 4 bases, with 7 bases left in between. The CDR3 is 13 amino acids. The CDR3 loop is CASSIRTNQPQHF. In nucleotides, the CDR3 is TGTGCCAGTAGTATCCGGACAAATCAGCCCCAGCATTTT.

The V call is TRBV11-2, the J call TRBJ2-5; 9 nucleotides match TRBD2. Germline values: CDR1 SGHAT, CDR2 FQNNGV. This CDR3 region has 15 residues. The junction had 4 bases not matched to a gene; V was cut back by 0 bases and J by 5 bases. The CDR3 loop is CASSLDRGLAETQYF. Written as DNA, the CDR3 is TGTGCCAGCAGCTTAGATAGGGGACTAGCCGAGACCCAGTACTTC.

The V call is TRBV2, the J call TRBJ1-1; tentative D call: TRBD1 (5 bases). The V gene's germline CDR1 is SNHLY and CDR2 FYNNEI. V was cut by 7 bases and J by 0 bases, with 9 bases left in between. The CDR3 has 13 residues. CDR3 in amino acids: CASTRGLNTEAFF. The CDR3 DNA reads as TGTGCCAGCACCCGGGGGTTGAACACTGAAGCTTTCTTT.

This sequence joins TRBV15 and TRBJ1-4, with D tentatively TRBD1 (5 bases). There are 14 residues in the CDR3. Trimming took off 8 bases at V and 4 bases at J, with 14 bases between the two ends. CDR1 LNHNV and CDR2 YYDKDF come from the germline V gene (reference sequence). The CDR3 sequence: CATQRGEINEKLFF. DNA of the CDR3: TGTGCCACCCAGCGGGGGGAGATTAATGAAAAACTGTTTTTT.

The rearrangement links TRBV7-9 to TRBJ2-1, with TRBD2 matching 12 bases. Germline V CDR1 and CDR2: SEHNR, FQNEAQ (reference sequence). The CDR3 loop spans 17 amino acids. The V gene end was trimmed by 5 bases and the J gene end by 0 bases; junction bases not matched to a gene: 5. The CDR3 coding sequence is TGTGCCAGCAGCCCAACTAGCGGGGGGACCTCCTACAATGAGCAGTTCTTC. It codes for CASSPTSGGTSYNEQFF.

The chain employs TRBV11-2 and TRBJ1-1; D is possibly TRBD1 (5 bases). CDR1 and CDR2 (germline): SGHAT, FQNNGV. The V end was cut by 0 bases, the J end by 5 bases, with 16 bases between. CDR3 length: 16 amino acids. In DNA form, the CDR3 reads TGTGCCAGCAGCTTAGATGTGATGGCCCGGGGGACTGAAGCTTTCTTT. This sequence encodes CASSLDVMARGTEAFF.

The genes are TRBV7-9 and TRBJ2-1; 11 bases fit TRBD1. Germline V gene sequence: CDR1 SEHNR, CDR2 FQNEAQ (reference sequence). The CDR3 loop spans 17 amino acids. With 1 base clipped from V and 7 bases from J, the junction kept 9 bases outside the gene matches. The chain's CDR3 is CASSLVAGQGARNEQFF. In DNA, the CDR3 is TGTGCCAGCAGCTTAGTCGCCGGACAGGGGGCTCGGAATGAGCAGTTCTTC.

V and J are TRBV19 and TRBJ2-4; perhaps TRBD2 as D (6 bases). The CDR3 totals 16 residues. V gave up 3 bases and J gave up 0 bases, with 12 bases separating them. Germline V CDR1 and CDR2: LNHDA, SQIVND (reference sequence). The CDR3 loop is CASSMRGRGAKNIQYF. The CDR3 DNA reads TGTGCCAGTAGTATGCGGGGTCGTGGAGCCAAAAACATTCAGTACTTC. Supplemented by reference TRBV19 and TRBJ2-4, the full variable domain reads DGGITQSPKYLFRKEGQNVTLSCEQNLNHDAMYWYRQDPGQGLRLIYYSQIVNDFQKGDIAEGYSVSREKKESFPLTVTSAQKNPTAFYLCASSMRGRGAKNIQYFGAGTRLSVL.

This clone appeared a single time. J is TRBJ2-5 and V is TRBV5-1, with 9 bases identical to TRBD2. With V trimmed by 5 bases and J by 1 base, 9 bases remained unmatched. This CDR3 contains 16 residues. CDR1 and CDR2 (germline): SGHRS, YFSETQ. The CDR3 loop reads CASRPGASGVQETQYF. The CDR3 DNA is TGCGCCAGCAGACCGGGGGCTAGCGGGGTCCAAGAGACCCAGTACTTC. Full variable domain (outside the CDR3, taken from reference TRBV5-1 and TRBJ2-5): KAGVTQTPRYLIKTRGQQVTLSCSPISGHRSVSWYQQTPGQGLQFLFEYFSETQRNKGNFPGRFSGRQFSNSRSEMNVSTLELGDSALYLCASRPGASGVQETQYFGPGTRLLVL.

This clone was observed once. V is TRBV3-1 (or the pseudogene TRBV3-2) and J is TRBJ1-2; 7 bases line up with TRBD1. CDR1 is LGHDT and CDR2 is YNNKEL in the germline V gene (reference sequence). The CDR3 contains 16 residues. The trim removed 0 bases at V and 7 bases at J, leaving 11 bases unmatched. CDR3 bases: TGTGCCAGCAGCCAAGATACAGGGGAAGGTTGGGGTGGCTACACCTTC. Translating gives CASSQDTGEGWGGYTF.

On this clone itself: It may be a read error: a sequence one base away is much more abundant. The chain is built from TRBV7-6 and TRBJ2-7, with 10 bases matching TRBD1. The CDR3 runs 15 residues. Germline V lookup: CDR1 SGHVS, CDR2 FNYEAQ. The V segment lost 4 bases and the J segment 2 bases; nucleotides outside the gene matches: 5. This CDR3 reads CASSSGQGGTYEQYF. DNA for the CDR3: TGTGCCAGCAGCTCCGGACAGGGGGGGACCTACGAGCAGTACTTC.

V gene TRBV18 combines with J gene TRBJ2-7; 8 nucleotides align to TRBD2. Germline V gives CDR1 KGHSH, CDR2 LQKENI. Unmatched junction bases numbered 8, after V lost 2 bases and J lost 2 bases. The CDR3 is 16 amino acids. Here the CDR3 DNA reads TGTGCCAGCTCACCATCCGGGGGGGTTGTCACCTACGAGCAGTACTTC. This gives the protein CASSPSGGVVTYEQYF.

This rearrangement joins TRBV10-3 to TRBJ1-5; D not resolved. The CDR3 consists of 13 residues. Germline-derived CDR1 and CDR2 are ENHRY and SYGVKD. The V and J ends lost 10 bases and 2 bases respectively, with 12 bases between them. The CDR3 sequence is CATLGGGNQPQHF. The CDR3 region has the DNA TGTGCCACCCTCGGAGGTGGCAATCAGCCCCAGCATTTT.

In its sample, this clone was seen a few times. The chain couples TRBV6-5 to TRBJ1-1; D is unclear. Germline CDR1 is MNHEY and CDR2 is SVGAGI. There are 13 residues in the CDR3. V lost 6 bases to trimming and J lost 1 base, with 9 bases between them. The CDR3 DNA reads TGTGCCAGCAGAAATCCCGGGAACACTGAAGCTTTCTTT. Its translation is CASRNPGNTEAFF.

The V call is TRBV4-3, the J call TRBJ2-5; 8 bases agree with TRBD2. The CDR3 covers 18 residues. The germline V gene encodes CDR1 LGHNA and CDR2 YSLEER. The trim removed 1 base at V and 4 bases at J, leaving 14 bases unmatched. The CDR3 DNA is TGCGCCAGCAGCCAAGGGGCGGGGGGCCATTCGGGACGAGAGACCCAGTACTTC. It specifies CASSQGAGGHSGRETQYF.

This clone was observed many times. The CDR3, as DNA: TGTGCCAGCAGTTTCCATGGGGGACACTACACCGGGGAGCTGTTTTTT. It is translated as CASSFHGGHYTGELFF. V and J are TRBV27 and TRBJ2-2; D is perhaps TRBD1 (6 bases). V was trimmed by 3 bases and J by 3 bases, leaving 14 bases between them. The CDR3 covers 16 residues. The germline gives CDR1 MNHEY, CDR2 SMNVEV (reference sequence).

V and J are TRBV14 and TRBJ1-2; D is uncertain. Germline V gene sequence: CDR1 SGHDN, CDR2 FVKESK. The CDR3 sequence is 16 residues long. V was pared by 1 base and J by 4 bases, with 16 bases between. CDR3 in DNA: TGTGCCAGCAGCCAAGTGTTGAAGAGGAAAGTCTATGGCTACACCTTC. Its translation is CASSQVLKRKVYGYTF.